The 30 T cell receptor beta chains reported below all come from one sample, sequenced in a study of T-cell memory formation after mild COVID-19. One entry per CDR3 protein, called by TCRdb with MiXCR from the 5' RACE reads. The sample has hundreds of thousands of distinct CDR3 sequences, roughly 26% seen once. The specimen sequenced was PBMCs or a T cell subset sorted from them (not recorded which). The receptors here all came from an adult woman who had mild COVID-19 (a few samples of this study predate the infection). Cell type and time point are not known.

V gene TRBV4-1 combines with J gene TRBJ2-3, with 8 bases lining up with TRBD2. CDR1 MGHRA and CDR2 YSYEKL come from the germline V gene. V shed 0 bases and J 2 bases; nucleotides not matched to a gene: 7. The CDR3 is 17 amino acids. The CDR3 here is CASSQEAAGGPTDTQYF. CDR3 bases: TGCGCCAGCAGCCAAGAGGCCGCGGGAGGTCCCACAGATACGCAGTATTTT.

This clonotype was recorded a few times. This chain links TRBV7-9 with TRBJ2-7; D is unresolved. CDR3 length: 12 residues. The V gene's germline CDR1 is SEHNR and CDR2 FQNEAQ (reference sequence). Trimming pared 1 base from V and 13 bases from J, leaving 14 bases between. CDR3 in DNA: TGTGCCAGCAGCTTAGGCGAATTCGACCCATACTTC. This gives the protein CASSLGEFDPYF.

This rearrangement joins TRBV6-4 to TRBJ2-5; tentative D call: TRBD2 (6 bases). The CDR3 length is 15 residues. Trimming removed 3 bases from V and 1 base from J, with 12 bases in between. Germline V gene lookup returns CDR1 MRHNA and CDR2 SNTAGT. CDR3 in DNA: TGTGCCAGCAGTGAAATGGCCGGGGGCCAAGAGACCCAGTACTTC. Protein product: CASSEMAGGQETQYF.

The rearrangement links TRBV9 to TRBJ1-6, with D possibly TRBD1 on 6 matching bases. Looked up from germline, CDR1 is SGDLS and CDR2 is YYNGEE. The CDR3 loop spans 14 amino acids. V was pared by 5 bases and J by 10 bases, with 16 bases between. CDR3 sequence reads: CASSSGTGTSPLHF. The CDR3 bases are TGTGCCAGCAGTTCCGGGACGGGGACATCACCCCTCCACTTT.

This chain's CDR3 is CASRGGGGSPLHF. The CDR3 DNA reads TGTGCCAGCAGGGGGGGGGGTGGTTCACCCCTCCACTTT. V gene TRBV27 combines with J gene TRBJ1-6, with a tentative D call TRBD1 (5 bases). The CDR3 spans 13 residues. Germline values: CDR1 MNHEY, CDR2 SMNVEV (reference sequence). V lost 6 bases and J 9 bases, leaving 12 bases between the germline ends.

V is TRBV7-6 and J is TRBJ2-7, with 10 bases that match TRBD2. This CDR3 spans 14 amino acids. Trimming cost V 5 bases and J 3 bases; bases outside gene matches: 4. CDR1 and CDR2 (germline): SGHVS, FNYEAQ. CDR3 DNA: TGTGCCAGCAGCCGGACTAGCGGAATCTACGAGCAGTACTTC. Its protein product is CASSRTSGIYEQYF. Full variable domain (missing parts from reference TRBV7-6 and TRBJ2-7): GAGVSQSPRYKVTKRGQDVALRCDPISGHVSLYWYRQALGQGPEFLTYFNYEAQQDKSGLPNDRFSAERPEGSISTLTIQRTEQRDSAMYRCASSRTSGIYEQYFGPGTRLTVT.

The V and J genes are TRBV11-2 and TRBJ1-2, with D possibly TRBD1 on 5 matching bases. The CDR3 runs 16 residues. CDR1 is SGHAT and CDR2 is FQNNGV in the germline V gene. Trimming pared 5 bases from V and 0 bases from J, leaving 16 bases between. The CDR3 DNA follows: TGTGCCAGCAGCCAGGGAGGGACTCCAGCTAACTATGGCTACACCTTC. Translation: CASSQGGTPANYGYTF.

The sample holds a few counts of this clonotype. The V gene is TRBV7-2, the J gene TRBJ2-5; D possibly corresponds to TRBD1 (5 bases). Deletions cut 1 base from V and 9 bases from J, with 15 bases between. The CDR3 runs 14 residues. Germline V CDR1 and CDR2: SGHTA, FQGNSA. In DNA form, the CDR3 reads TGTGCCAGCAGCTTAGATGCAAGTCTCAGGGCCCAGTACTTC. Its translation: CASSLDASLRAQYF.

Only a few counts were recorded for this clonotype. CDR3 region: CASSSGRGRTGELFF. The DNA for the CDR3 is TGTGCCAGCAGCTCAGGCAGGGGTCGGACCGGGGAGCTGTTTTTT. The chain employs TRBV7-2 and TRBJ2-2, with D possibly TRBD1 on 6 matching bases. The V and J ends lost 4 bases and 5 bases respectively, with 14 bases between them. The germline CDR1 and CDR2 sequences are SGHTA and FQGNSA. The CDR3 has 15 amino acids.

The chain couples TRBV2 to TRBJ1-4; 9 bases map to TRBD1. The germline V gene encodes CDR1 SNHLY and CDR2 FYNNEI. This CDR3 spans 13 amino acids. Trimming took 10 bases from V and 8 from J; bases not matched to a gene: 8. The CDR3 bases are TGTGCCACTAGGACAGGGGTGGTGGAAAAACTGTTTTTT. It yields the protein CATRTGVVEKLFF.

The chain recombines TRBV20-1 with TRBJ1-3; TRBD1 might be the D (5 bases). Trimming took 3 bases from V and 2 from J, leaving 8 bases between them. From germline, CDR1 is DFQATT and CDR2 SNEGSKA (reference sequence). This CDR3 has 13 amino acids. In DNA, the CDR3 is TGCAGTGCTAGCGTACAGGCTGGAAACACCATATATTTT. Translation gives CSASVQAGNTIYF.

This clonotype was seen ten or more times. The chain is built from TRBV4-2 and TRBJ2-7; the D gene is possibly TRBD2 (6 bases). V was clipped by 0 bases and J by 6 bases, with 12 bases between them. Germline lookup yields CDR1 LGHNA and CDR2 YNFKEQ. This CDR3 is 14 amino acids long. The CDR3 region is CASSQERDQLEQYF. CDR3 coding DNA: TGTGCCAGCAGCCAAGAGCGGGACCAACTCGAGCAGTACTTC.

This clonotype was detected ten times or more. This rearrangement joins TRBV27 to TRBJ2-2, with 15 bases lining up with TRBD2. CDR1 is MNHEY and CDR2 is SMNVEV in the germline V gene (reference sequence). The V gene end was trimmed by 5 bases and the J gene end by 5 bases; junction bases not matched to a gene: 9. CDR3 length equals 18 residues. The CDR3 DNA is TGTGCCAGCAGTATGCCGGGACTAGCGGGAGGAGGGACCGGGGAGCTGTTTTTT. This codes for CASSMPGLAGGGTGELFF.

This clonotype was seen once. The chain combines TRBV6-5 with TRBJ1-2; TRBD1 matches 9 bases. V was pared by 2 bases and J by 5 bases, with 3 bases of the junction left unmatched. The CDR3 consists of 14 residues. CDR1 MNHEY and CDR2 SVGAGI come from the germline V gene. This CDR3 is CASSYAGQGYGYTF. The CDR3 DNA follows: TGTGCCAGCAGTTACGCGGGACAGGGATATGGCTACACCTTC.

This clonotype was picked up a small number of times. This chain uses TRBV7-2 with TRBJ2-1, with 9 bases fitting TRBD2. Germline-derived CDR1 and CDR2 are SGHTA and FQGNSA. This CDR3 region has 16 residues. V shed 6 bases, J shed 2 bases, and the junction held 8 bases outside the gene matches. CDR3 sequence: CASRITSGGTYNEQFF. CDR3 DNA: TGTGCCAGCAGAATTACCAGCGGGGGGACCTACAATGAGCAGTTCTTC. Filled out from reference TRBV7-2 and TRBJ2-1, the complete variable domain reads GAGVSQSPSNKVTEKGKDVELRCDPISGHTALYWYRQSLGQGLEFLIYFQGNSAPDKSGLPSDRFSAERTGGSVSTLTIQRTQQEDSAVYLCASRITSGGTYNEQFFGPGTRLTVL.

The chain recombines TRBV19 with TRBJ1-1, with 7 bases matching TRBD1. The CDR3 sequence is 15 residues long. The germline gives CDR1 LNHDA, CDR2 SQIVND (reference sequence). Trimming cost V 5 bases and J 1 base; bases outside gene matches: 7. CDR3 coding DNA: TGTGCCAGTAGTGAGAGACAGGGTGGGAACACTGAAGCTTTCTTT. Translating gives CASSERQGGNTEAFF. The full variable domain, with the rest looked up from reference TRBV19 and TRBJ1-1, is DGGITQSPKYLFRKEGQNVTLSCEQNLNHDAMYWYRQDPGQGLRLIYYSQIVNDFQKGDIAEGYSVSREKKESFPLTVTSAQKNPTAFYLCASSERQGGNTEAFFGQGTRLTVV.

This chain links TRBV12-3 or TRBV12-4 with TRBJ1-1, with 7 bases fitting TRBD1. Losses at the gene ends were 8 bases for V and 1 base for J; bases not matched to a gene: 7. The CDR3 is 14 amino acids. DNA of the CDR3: TGTGCCAGCCGTTGGGGACAGCAGAACACTGAAGCTTTCTTT. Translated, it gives CASRWGQQNTEAFF.

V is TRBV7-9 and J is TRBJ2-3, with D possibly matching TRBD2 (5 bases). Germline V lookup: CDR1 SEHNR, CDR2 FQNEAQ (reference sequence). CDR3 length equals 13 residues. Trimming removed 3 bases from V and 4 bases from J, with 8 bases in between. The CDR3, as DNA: TGTGCCAGCAGCTTTCTAGCCCCAGATACGCAGTATTTT. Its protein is CASSFLAPDTQYF.

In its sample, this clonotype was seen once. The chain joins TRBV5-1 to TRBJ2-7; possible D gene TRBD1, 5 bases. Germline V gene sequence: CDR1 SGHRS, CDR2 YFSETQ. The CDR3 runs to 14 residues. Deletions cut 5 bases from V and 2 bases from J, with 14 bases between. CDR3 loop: CASRHPPTAYEQYF. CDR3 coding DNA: TGCGCCAGCAGACACCCGCCGACAGCCTACGAGCAGTACTTC.

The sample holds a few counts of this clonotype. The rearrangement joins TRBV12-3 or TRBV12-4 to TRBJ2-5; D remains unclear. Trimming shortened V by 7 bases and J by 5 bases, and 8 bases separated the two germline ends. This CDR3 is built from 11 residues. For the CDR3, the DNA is TGTGCCAGCAAGAAGAAGGAGACCCAGTACTTC. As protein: CASKKKETQYF.

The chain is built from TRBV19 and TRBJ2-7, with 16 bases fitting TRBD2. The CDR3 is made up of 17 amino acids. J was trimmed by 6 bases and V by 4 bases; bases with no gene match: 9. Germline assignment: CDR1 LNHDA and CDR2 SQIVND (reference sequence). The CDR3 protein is CASSTSGLAGGPGEQYF. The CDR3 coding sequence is TGTGCCAGTAGTACCTCGGGACTAGCGGGAGGGCCTGGCGAGCAGTACTTC.

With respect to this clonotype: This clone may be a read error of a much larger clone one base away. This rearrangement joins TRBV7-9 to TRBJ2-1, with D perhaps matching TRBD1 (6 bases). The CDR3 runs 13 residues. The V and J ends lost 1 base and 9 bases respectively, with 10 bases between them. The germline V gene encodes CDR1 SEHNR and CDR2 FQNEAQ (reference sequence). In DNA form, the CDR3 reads TGTGCCAGCAGCTTAGTTGGGGGCGTTGAGCAGTTCTTC. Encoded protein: CASSLVGGVEQFF.

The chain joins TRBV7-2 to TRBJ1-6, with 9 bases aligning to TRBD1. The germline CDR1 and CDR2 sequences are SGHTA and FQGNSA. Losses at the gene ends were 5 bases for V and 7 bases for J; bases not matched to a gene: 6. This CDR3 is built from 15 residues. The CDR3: CASSREGTGNSPLHF. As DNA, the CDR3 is TGTGCCAGCAGCCGAGAGGGGACAGGGAATTCACCCCTCCACTTT.

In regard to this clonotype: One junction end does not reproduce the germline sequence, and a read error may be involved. The CDR3 reads CATSGELRPKGNTIYF. The DNA of the CDR3 is TGTGCCACCAGCGGAGAGCTCAGGCCAAAAGGAAACACCATATATTTT. The chain is built from TRBV15 and TRBJ1-3; D gene uncertain. Germline V gene data show CDR1 as LNHNV and CDR2 as YYDKDF (reference sequence). The CDR3 consists of 16 residues.

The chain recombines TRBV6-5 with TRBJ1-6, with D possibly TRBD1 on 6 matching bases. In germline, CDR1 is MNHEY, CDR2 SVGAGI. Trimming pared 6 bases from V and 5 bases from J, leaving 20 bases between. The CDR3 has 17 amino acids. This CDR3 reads CASRDAPGAGDNSPLHF. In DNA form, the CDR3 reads TGTGCCAGCAGAGACGCCCCGGGGGCGGGGGATAATTCACCCCTCCACTTT.

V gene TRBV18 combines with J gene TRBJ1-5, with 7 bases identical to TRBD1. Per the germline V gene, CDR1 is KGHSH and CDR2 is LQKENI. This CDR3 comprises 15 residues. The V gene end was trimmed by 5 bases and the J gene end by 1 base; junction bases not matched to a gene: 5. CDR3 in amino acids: CASSNGQVSNQPQHF. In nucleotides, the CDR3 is TGTGCCAGCTCAAACGGACAGGTCAGCAATCAGCCCCAGCATTTT.

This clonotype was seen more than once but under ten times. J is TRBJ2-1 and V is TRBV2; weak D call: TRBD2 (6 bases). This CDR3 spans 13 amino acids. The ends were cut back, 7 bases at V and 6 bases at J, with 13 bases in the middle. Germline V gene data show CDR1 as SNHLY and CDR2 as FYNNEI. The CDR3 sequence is CASTREEGNEQFF. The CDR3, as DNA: TGTGCCAGCACTAGGGAGGAAGGCAATGAGCAGTTCTTC.

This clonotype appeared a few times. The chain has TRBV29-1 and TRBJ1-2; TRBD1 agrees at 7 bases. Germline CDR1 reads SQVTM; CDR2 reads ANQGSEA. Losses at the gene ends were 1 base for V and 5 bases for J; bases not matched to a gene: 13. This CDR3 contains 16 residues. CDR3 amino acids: CSVEAPDRESGYGYTF. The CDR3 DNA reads TGCAGCGTTGAAGCCCCAGACAGGGAAAGTGGGTATGGCTACACCTTC.

The chain's CDR3 is CATAASTDTQYF. In DNA form, the CDR3 reads TGTGCCACCGCAGCCAGCACAGATACGCAGTATTTT. This sequence joins TRBV24-1 and TRBJ2-3; D unclear. CDR3 length equals 12 residues. In germline, CDR1 is KGHDR, CDR2 SFDVKD. V gave up 9 bases and J gave up 0 bases, with 6 bases separating them.

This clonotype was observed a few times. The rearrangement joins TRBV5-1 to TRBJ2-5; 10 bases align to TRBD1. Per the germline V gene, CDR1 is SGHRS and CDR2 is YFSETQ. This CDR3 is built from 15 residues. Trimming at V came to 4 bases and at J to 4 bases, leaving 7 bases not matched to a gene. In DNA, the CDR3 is TGCGCCAGCAGCGAGGGACAGGGGAAAGGAGAGACCCAGTACTTC. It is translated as CASSEGQGKGETQYF.